The text below deals with one T cell receptor beta chain. Its cognate antigen is unknown. Each replicate PCR on the sorted subsets used about 220 ng DNA (around 30,000 T cell genomes). Only in-frame clones appear in the TCRdb table, and some are missing; sequencing was by immunoSEQ multiplex PCR. The data hold roughly 700,000 clones, with approximately 79% observed a single time. The data stem from a study of shared clonotypes between healthy human individuals. The CDR3 is 14 amino acids. CDR1 SSHAT and CDR2 FNYEAQ come from the germline V gene (reference sequence). Trimming removed 1 base from V and 3 bases from J, with 10 bases in between. Study results and caveats: The rarefaction results pointed to incomplete sorted-subset sequencing despite large depth. A reduction in generation probabilities was seen for non-shared clonotypes relative to those shared by all four donors.

This receptor was obtained from a woman aged 30 to 39 in good health. The genes are TRBV7-7 and TRBJ2-7; D might be TRBD1 (5 bases). Sequencing used memory CD4+ T cells sorted from blood. Subset of the sample: CD45RA-negative fraction. Written as DNA, the CDR3 is TGTGCCAGCAGCTTAGGACAGCAGAGCTACGAGCAGTACTTC. Protein: CASSLGQQSYEQYF.